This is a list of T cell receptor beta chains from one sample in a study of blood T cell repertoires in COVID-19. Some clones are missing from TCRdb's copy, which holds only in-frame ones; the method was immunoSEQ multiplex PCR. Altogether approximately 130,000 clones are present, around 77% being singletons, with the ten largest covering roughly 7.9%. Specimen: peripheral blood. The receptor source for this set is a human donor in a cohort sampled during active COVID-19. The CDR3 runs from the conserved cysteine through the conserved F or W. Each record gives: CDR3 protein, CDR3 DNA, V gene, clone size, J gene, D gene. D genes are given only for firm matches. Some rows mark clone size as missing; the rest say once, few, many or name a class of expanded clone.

CASRSSGTYEQYF | TGTGCCAGCAGGTCTAGCGGCACCTACGAGCAGTACTTC | TRBV12-3/TRBV12-4 | few | TRBJ2-7 | TRBD2
CASSYRGFTNEKLFF | TGTGCCAGCAGTTATAGGGGGTTCACTAATGAAAAACTGTTTTTT | TRBV6-5 | - | TRBJ1-4 | -
CASAWDRGYEQYF | TGTGCCAGCGCCTGGGACAGGGGTTACGAGCAGTACTTC | TRBV5-8 | few | TRBJ2-7 | TRBD1
CASSQDILADLYNEQFF | TGCGCCAGCAGCCAAGATATACTAGCGGACTTATACAATGAGCAGTTCTTC | TRBV4-1 | - | TRBJ2-1 | TRBD2
CASSMGGPNEQYF | TGCGCCAGCAGCATGGGGGGGCCCAACGAGCAGTACTTC | TRBV5-1 | - | TRBJ2-7 | -
CASSPTTGHGQGEQYF | TGTGCCAGCAGCCCCACCACCGGTCACGGTCAGGGTGAGCAGTACTTC | TRBV13 | - | TRBJ2-7 | -
CASSLVIGRISYEQYF | TGTGCCAGCAGCCTGGTTATTGGGAGAATCTCCTACGAGCAGTACTTC | TRBV7-9 | - | TRBJ2-7 | -
CASSPTDRNTEAFF | TGCGCCAGCAGCCCTACAGACAGGAACACTGAAGCTTTCTTT | TRBV10-2 | few | TRBJ1-1 | -
CASSFTGGFAYGYTF | TGTGCCAGCAGTTTTACAGGGGGCTTTGCCTATGGCTACACCTTC | TRBV27 | - | TRBJ1-2 | TRBD1
CASSFGSHPYEQYF | TGTGCCAGCAGTTTCGGGTCTCACCCCTACGAGCAGTACTTC | TRBV27 | - | TRBJ2-7 | -
CASSPMGAGEGNQPQHF | TGCGCCAGCAGCCCAATGGGGGCAGGGGAAGGGAATCAGCCCCAGCATTTT | TRBV4-1 | - | TRBJ1-5 | -
CASSSRGLSNQPQHF | TGTGCCAGCAGTTCCAGAGGGCTTAGCAATCAGCCCCAGCATTTT | TRBV28 | - | TRBJ1-5 | -
CASSLASDRAWHGYTF | TGTGCCAGCAGCTTGGCTTCTGACAGGGCTTGGCATGGCTACACCTTC | TRBV5-6 | - | TRBJ1-2 | TRBD1
CASSPLTGDQPQHF | TGTGCCAGCAGCCCTTTAACAGGGGATCAGCCCCAGCATTTT | TRBV6-2/TRBV6-3 | - | TRBJ1-5 | TRBD1
CASRDQGTLHF | TGTGCCAGCAGGGATCAGGGTACCCTCCACTTT | TRBV6-5 | - | TRBJ1-6 | -
CASSHNSGGSSYEQYF | TGTGCCAGCAGCCACAACTCAGGGGGAAGCTCCTACGAGCAGTACTTC | TRBV3-1/TRBV3-2 | - | TRBJ2-7 | TRBD1
CASSERGTGSFNYGYTF | TGTGCCAGCAGTGAGAGGGGAACAGGGTCATTTAACTATGGCTACACCTTC | TRBV2 | - | TRBJ1-2 | -
CASTVTSGGYEQYF | TGTGCCAGCACCGTGACTAGCGGGGGCTACGAGCAGTACTTC | TRBV28 | - | TRBJ2-7 | TRBD2
CASSIGGTNYGYTF | TGTGCCAGCAGTATCGGAGGGACCAACTATGGCTACACCTTC | TRBV5-6 | - | TRBJ1-2 | -